Listed here are 13 T cell receptor beta chains from one sample, sequenced in a study of PD-1 blockade in classical Hodgkin lymphoma. Clones were read by immunoSEQ multiplex PCR, and TCRdb kept only the in-frame ones, dropping some. The table has 30,000 or so clones, more than 80% seen once; the top ten hold more than 0.2%. Relapse was seen in all patients after autologous stem cell transplantation, and brentuximab vedotin exposure was variable. Negative selection with magnetic separation was used to purify CD4+ T cells from thawed PBMCs. Sequencing used CD4+ T cells from blood, obtained at baseline. The receptor set was obtained from a human donor with classical Hodgkin lymphoma.

The chain recombines TRBV10-3 with TRBJ2-7, with 10 bases lining up with TRBD1. The CDR3 has 14 residues. In germline, CDR1 is ENHRY, CDR2 SYGVKD. V was clipped by 6 bases and J by 3 bases; unmatched bases: 5. CDR3 sequence: CAIRSGQGIYEQYF. CDR3 bases: TGTGCCATCAGGTCGGGACAGGGGATCTACGAGCAGTACTTC.

This clone was recorded a few times. The chain recombines TRBV30 with TRBJ1-1; D uncertain. CDR3 length: 12 amino acids. CDR1 is GTSNPN, CDR2 SVGIG, per germline (reference sequence). Trimming removed 1 base at V and 5 bases at J, with 8 bases between. Here the CDR3 reads CAWSAQATEAFF. CDR3 sequence (DNA): TGTGCCTGGAGTGCACAAGCGACTGAAGCTTTCTTT.

This clone occurred once. The chain carries TRBV5-6 and TRBJ2-3, with TRBD1 matching 7 bases. Trimming removed 4 bases from V and 3 bases from J; junction bases left unmatched: 5. The germline CDR1 and CDR2 sequences are SGHDT and YYEEEE. The CDR3 loop spans 14 amino acids. In DNA, the CDR3 is TGTGCCAGCAGCGTCACAGGGGTAACAGATACGCAGTATTTT. Residues: CASSVTGVTDTQYF.

The chain employs TRBV27 and TRBJ2-1; D remains unclear. The CDR3 has 14 residues. The germline V gene has CDR1 MNHEY and CDR2 SMNVEV (reference sequence). Trimming cost V 6 bases and J 5 bases, with 14 bases left between them. DNA for the CDR3: TGTGCCAGCAGCCTCTTGGGCCGTCACAATGAGCAGTTCTTC. Its translation is CASSLLGRHNEQFF.

The rearrangement links TRBV19 to TRBJ2-2; possibly TRBD1 for D (6 bases). The length of the CDR3 is 14 residues. V gave up 3 bases and J gave up 4 bases, with 9 bases separating them. Germline V lookup: CDR1 LNHDA, CDR2 SQIVND (reference sequence). CDR3: CASSISGVTGELFF. In DNA form, the CDR3 reads TGTGCCAGTAGTATTTCAGGGGTCACCGGGGAGCTGTTTTTT.

J is TRBJ2-5 and V is TRBV5-1; D ambiguous. The germline V gene encodes CDR1 SGHRS and CDR2 YFSETQ. The CDR3 covers 14 residues. V shed 4 bases and J shed 5 bases, with 15 bases lying between them. The CDR3 here is CASSPGRVGETQYF. The DNA for the CDR3 is TGCGCCAGCAGCCCCGGTAGGGTTGGGGAGACCCAGTACTTC.

The chain combines TRBV11-2 with TRBJ2-7, with TRBD2 as a possible D gene (7 bases). Per germline, CDR1 SGHAT and CDR2 FQNNGV. Trimming took off 1 base at V and 6 bases at J, with 22 bases between the two ends. The CDR3 extends over 17 amino acids. The CDR3 region is CASSLVSFSGGFGEQYF. For the CDR3, the DNA is TGTGCCAGCAGCTTAGTTAGTTTTTCGGGGGGCTTCGGCGAGCAGTACTTC.

This clone was picked up a small number of times. V is TRBV11-3 and J is TRBJ2-1; 8 positions match TRBD2. V shed 3 bases, J shed 9 bases, and the junction held 10 bases outside the gene matches. Germline V gene lookup returns CDR1 SGHNT and CDR2 YENEEA. This CDR3 contains 15 residues. In DNA, the CDR3 is TGTGCCAGCAGCTTCCGGGGCCGGGAGGGCCTTGAGCAGTTCTTC. Protein sequence: CASSFRGREGLEQFF.

This chain uses TRBV6-1 with TRBJ2-3; the match to TRBD2 covers 7 bases. Germline V gene data show CDR1 as MNHNS and CDR2 as SASEGT. The CDR3 runs to 12 residues. Losses at the gene ends were 6 bases for V and 9 bases for J; bases not matched to a gene: 6. CDR3 nucleotides: TGTGCCAGCAGCGAGCGCGGGAGAACGCAGTATTTT. Translation: CASSERGRTQYF.

The genes are TRBV28 and TRBJ2-7; D unclear. The germline V gene encodes CDR1 MDHEN and CDR2 SYDVKM. The CDR3 has 15 residues. The V gene lost 3 bases and the J gene lost 7 bases, with 19 bases spanning the gap. CDR3 coding DNA: TGTGCCAGCAGTTTTTCGGGCAGTACCCCTCGTGAGCAGTACTTC. Residues: CASSFSGSTPREQYF.

The rearrangement joins TRBV6-1 to TRBJ2-3, with D perhaps TRBD1 or TRBD2 (6 bases each). CDR1 and CDR2 (germline): MNHNS, SASEGT. The V and J ends lost 3 bases and 0 bases respectively, with 13 bases between them. The CDR3 covers 16 residues. The CDR3 nucleotides are TGTGCCAGCAGTGACAGGGGAGGTTTAAGCACAGATACGCAGTATTTT. Encoded protein: CASSDRGGLSTDTQYF.

The chain combines TRBV5-6 with TRBJ2-7; D might be TRBD2 (5 bases). The CDR3 covers 17 residues. V dropped 4 bases and J dropped 2 bases, with 22 bases sitting between them. Germline CDR1 SGHDT, CDR2 YYEEEE. This chain's CDR3 is CASSPVVRNGVTYEQYF. The CDR3, as DNA: TGTGCCAGCAGCCCTGTGGTTCGCAACGGGGTAACCTACGAGCAGTACTTC.

The chain has TRBV2 and TRBJ2-3; maybe TRBD2 (6 bases). With 8 bases removed from V and 0 bases from J, the gap between germline ends came to 12 bases. This CDR3 contains 14 residues. Germline CDR1 reads SNHLY; CDR2 reads FYNNEI. This CDR3 is CASGGLRSTDTQYF. CDR3 coding DNA: TGTGCCAGCGGGGGACTGAGGAGCACAGATACGCAGTATTTT.